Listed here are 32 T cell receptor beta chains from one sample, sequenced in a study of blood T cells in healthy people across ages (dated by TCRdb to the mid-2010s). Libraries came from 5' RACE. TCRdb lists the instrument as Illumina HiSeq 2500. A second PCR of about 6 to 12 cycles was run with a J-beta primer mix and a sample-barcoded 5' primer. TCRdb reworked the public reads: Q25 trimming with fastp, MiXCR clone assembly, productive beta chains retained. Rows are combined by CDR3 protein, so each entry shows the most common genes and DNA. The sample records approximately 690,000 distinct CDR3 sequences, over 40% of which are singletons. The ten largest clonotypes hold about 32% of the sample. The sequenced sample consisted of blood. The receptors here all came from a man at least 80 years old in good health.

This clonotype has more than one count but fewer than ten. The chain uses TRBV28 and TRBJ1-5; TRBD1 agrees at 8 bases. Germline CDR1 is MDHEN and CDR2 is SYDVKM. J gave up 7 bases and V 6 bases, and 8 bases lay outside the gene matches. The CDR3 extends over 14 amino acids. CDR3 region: CASSPGGAGQPQHF. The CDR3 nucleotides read TGTGCCAGCAGCCCAGGGGGCGCAGGACAGCCCCAGCATTTT.

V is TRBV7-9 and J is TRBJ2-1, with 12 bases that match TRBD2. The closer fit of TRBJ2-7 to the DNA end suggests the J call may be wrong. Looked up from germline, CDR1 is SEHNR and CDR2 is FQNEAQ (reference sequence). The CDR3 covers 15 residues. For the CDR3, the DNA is TGTGCCAGCAGCCCAGCTAGCGGGAGGGTATATGAGCAGTACTTC. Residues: CASSPASGRVYEQYF.

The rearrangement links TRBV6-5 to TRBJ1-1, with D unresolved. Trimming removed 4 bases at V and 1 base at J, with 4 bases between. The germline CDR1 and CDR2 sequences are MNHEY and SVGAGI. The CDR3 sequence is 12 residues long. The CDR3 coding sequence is TGTGCCAGCAGTTTTAAGAACACTGAAGCTTTCTTT. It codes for CASSFKNTEAFF.

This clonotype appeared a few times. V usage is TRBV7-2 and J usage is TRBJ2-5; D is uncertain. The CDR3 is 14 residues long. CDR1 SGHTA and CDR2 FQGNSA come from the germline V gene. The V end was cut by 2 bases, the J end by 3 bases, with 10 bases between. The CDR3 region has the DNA TGTGCCAGCAGCTTAAATCGGATTGAAGAGACCCAGTACTTC. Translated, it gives CASSLNRIEETQYF.

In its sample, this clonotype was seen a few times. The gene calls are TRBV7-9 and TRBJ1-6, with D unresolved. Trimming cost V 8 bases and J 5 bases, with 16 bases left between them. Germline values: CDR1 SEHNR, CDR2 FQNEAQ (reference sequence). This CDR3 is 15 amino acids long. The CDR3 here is CASPAISRNNSPLHF. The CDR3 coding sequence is TGTGCCAGCCCCGCGATATCGAGAAATAATTCACCCCTCCACTTT.

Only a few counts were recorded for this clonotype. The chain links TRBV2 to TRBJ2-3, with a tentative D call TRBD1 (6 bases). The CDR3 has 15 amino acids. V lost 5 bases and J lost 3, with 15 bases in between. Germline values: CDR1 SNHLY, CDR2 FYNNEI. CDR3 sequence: CASSPPDRKTDTQYF. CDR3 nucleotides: TGTGCCAGCAGTCCCCCAGACAGGAAGACAGATACGCAGTATTTT.

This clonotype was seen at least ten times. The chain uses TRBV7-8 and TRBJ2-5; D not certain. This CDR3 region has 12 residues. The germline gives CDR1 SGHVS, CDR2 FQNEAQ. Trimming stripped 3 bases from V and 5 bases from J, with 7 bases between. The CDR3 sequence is CASSFPRETQYF. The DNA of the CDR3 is TGTGCCAGCAGCTTCCCTAGGGAGACCCAGTACTTC.

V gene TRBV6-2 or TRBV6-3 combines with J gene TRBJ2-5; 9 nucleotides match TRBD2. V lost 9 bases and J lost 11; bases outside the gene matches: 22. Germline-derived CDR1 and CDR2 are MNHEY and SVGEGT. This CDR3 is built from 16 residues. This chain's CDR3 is CASSVSWAGGPEEQYF. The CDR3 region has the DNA TGTGCCAGTAGCGTCTCCTGGGCGGGAGGGCCGGAGGAGCAGTACTTC.

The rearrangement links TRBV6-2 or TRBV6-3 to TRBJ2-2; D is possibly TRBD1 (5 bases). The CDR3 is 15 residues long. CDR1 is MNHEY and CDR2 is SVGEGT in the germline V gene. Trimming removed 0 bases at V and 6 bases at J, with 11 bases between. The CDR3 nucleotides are TGTGCCAGCAGTTACTCGCCAGGGTTGTCCGGGGAGCTGTTTTTT. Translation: CASSYSPGLSGELFF.

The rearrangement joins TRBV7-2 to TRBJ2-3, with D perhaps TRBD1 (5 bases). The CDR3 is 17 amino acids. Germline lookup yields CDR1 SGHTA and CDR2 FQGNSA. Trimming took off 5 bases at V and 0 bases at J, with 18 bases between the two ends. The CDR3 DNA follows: TGTGCCAGCAGCGCAGAAGGGGCCGATCCTAGCACAGATACGCAGTATTTT. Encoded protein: CASSAEGADPSTDTQYF.

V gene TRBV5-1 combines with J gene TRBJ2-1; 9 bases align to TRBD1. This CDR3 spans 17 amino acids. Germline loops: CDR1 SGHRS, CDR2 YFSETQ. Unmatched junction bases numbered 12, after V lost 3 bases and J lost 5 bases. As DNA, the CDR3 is TGCGCCAGCAGCTCCATACCCGGGACAGGGACCCACAATGAGCAGTTCTTC. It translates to CASSSIPGTGTHNEQFF.

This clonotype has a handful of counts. The CDR3 here is CASSPLAGGPDTQYF. In DNA, the CDR3 is TGTGCCAGCAGTCCTCTAGCGGGAGGACCAGATACGCAGTATTTT. V and J are TRBV7-2 and TRBJ2-3; 11 nucleotides align to TRBD2. The CDR3 spans 15 residues. Trimming removed 6 bases from V and 4 bases from J; junction bases left unmatched: 6. CDR1 and CDR2 from the germline V gene are SGHTA and FQGNSA.

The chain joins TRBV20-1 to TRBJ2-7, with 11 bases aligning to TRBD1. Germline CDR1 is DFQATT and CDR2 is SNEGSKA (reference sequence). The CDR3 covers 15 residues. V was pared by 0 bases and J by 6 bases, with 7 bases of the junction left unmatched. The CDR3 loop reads CSARDRGQGAGEQYF. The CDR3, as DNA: TGCAGTGCTAGAGATCGTGGACAGGGGGCTGGCGAGCAGTACTTC.

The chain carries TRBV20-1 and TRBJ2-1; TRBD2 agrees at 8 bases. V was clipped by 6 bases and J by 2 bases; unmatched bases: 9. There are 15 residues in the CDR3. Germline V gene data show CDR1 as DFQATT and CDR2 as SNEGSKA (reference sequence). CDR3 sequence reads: CSAPGGAGAYNEQFF. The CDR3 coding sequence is TGCAGTGCCCCCGGGGGAGCGGGAGCCTACAATGAGCAGTTCTTC.

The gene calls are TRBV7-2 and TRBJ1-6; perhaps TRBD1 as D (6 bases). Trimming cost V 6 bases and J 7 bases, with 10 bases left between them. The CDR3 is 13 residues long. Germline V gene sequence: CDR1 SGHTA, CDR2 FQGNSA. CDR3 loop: CASSSGTNSPLHF. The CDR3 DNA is TGTGCCAGCAGTTCCGGGACAAATTCACCCCTCCACTTT.

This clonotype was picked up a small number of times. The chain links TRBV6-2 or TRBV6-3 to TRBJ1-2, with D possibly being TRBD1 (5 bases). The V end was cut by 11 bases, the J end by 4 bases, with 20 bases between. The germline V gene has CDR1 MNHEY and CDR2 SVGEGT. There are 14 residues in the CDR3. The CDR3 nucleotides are TGTGCCGCCCGTGCTACTGGGACCTCCTATGGCTACACCTTC. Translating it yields CAARATGTSYGYTF.

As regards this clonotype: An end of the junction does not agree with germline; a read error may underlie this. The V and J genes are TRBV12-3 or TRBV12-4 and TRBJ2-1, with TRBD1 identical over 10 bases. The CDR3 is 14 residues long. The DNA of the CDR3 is TGTGCCAACAGTCACGGGACAGGGGCGAATGAGCAGTTCTTC. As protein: CANSHGTGANEQFF.

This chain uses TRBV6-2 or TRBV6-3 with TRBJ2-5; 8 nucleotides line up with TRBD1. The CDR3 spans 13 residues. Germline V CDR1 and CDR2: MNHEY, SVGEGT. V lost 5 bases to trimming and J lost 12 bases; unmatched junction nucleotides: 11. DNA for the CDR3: TGTGCCAGCAGTATCATCAAACAGGGGGTGGAGTACTTC. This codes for CASSIIKQGVEYF.

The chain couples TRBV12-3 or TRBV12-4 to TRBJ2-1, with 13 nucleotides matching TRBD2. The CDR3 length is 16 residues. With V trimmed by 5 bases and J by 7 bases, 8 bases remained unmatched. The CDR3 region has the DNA TGTGCCAGCAGTCCAAGGACTAGCGGGAGTAAGAATGAGCAGTTCTTC. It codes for CASSPRTSGSKNEQFF.

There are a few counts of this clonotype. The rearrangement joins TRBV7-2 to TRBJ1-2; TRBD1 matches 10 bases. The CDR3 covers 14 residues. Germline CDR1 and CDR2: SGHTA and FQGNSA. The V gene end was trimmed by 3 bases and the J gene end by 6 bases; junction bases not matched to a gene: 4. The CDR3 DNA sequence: TGTGCCAGCAGCTTCGACAGGGGGCGCGATGGCTACACCTTC. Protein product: CASSFDRGRDGYTF.

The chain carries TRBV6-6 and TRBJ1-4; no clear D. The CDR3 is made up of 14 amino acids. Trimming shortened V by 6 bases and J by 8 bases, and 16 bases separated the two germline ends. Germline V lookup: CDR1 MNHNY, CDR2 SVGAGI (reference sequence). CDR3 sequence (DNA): TGTGCCAGCAGACCGGTATCCTTGGGGGAAAAACTGTTTTTT. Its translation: CASRPVSLGEKLFF.

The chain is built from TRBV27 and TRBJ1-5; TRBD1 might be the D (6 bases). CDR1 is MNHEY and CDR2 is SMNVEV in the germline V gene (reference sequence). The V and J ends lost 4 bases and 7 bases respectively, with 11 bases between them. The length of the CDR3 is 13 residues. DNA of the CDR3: TGTGCCAGCAGTTCCGGGACATTCCAGCCCCAGCATTTT. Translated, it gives CASSSGTFQPQHF.

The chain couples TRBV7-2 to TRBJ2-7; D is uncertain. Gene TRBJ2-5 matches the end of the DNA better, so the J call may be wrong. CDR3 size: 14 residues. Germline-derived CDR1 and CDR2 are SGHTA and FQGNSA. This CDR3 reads CASSLDSVLKTQYF. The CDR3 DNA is TGTGCCAGCAGCTTAGACTCAGTATTGAAGACCCAGTACTTC.

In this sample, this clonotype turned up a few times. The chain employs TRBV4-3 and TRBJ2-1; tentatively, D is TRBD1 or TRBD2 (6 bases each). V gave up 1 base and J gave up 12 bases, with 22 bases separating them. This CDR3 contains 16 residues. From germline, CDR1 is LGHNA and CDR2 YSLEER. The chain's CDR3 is CASSQGGARSGWGQFF. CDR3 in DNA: TGCGCCAGCAGCCAAGGGGGGGCTAGGAGCGGTTGGGGGCAGTTCTTC.

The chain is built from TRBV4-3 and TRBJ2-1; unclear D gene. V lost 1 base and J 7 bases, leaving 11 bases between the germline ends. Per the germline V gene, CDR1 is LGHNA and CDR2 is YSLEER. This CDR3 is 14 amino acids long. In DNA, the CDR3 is TGCGCCAGCAGCCAAGTTACCCGTGCGAATGAGCAGTTCTTC. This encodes CASSQVTRANEQFF.

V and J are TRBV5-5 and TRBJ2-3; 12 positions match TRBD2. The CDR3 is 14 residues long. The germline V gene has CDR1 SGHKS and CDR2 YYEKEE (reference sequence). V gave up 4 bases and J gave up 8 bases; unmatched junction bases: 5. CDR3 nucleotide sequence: TGTGCCAGCAGCACGACTAGCGGGAGTTCTACGCAGTATTTT. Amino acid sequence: CASSTTSGSSTQYF.

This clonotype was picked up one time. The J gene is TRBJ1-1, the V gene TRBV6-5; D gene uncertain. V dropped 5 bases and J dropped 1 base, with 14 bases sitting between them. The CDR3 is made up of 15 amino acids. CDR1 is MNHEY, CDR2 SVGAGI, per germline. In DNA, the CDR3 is TGTGCCAGCAGTCCCCACGGGGTTGGGAACACTGAAGCTTTCTTT. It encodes CASSPHGVGNTEAFF.

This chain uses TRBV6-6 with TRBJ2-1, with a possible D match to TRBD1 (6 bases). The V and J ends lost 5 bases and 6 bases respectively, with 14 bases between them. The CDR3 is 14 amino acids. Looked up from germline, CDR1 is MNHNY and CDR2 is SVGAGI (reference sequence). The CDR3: CASSPGATGNEQFF. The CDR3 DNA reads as TGTGCCAGCAGTCCCGGGGCGACAGGCAATGAGCAGTTCTTC.

CDR3 in DNA: TGCGCCAGCAGTCCGCAAACCGAAACAGATACGCAGTATTTT. It specifies CASSPQTETDTQYF. V gene TRBV10-1 combines with J gene TRBJ2-3; D not certain. The CDR3 covers 14 residues. CDR1 and CDR2 from the germline V gene are WNHNN and SYGVQD (reference sequence). V was cut by 5 bases and J by 3 bases, with 12 bases left in between.

For the CDR3, the DNA is TGCAGTGTAGTAGGGCCTAGCTCCTACGAGCAGTACTTC. Protein sequence: CSVVGPSSYEQYF. The rearrangement uses TRBV20-1 and TRBJ2-7; no reliable D call. Trimming stripped 7 bases from V and 0 bases from J, with 13 bases between. The CDR3 consists of 13 residues. Germline values: CDR1 DFQATT, CDR2 SNEGSKA (reference sequence).

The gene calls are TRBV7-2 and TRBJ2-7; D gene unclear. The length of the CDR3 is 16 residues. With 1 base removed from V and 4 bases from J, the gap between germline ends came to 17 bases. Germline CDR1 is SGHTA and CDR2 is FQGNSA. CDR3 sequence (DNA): TGTGCCAGCAGCTTAGGGCCTCTTGAGGCCCGGTACGAGCAGTACTTC. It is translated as CASSLGPLEARYEQYF.

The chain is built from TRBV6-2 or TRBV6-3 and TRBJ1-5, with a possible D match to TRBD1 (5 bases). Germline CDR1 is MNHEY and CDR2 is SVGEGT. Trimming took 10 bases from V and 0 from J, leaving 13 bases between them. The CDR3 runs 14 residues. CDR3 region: CATTDIPSNQPQHF. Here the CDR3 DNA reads TGTGCCACCACGGACATTCCTAGCAATCAGCCCCAGCATTTT.